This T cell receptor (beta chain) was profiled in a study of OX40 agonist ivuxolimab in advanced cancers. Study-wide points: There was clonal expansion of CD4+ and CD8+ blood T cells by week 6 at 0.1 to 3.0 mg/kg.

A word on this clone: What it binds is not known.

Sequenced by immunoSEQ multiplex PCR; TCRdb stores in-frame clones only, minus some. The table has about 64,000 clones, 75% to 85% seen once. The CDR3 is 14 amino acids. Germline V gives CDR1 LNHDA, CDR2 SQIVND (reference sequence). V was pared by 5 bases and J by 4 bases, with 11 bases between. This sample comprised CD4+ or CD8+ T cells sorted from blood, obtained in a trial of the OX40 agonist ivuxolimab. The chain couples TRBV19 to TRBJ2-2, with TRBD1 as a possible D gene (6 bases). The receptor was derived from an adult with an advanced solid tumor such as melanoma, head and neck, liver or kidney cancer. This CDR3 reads CASSQSRGTGELFF. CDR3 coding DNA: TGTGCCAGTAGTCAATCCAGGGGCACCGGGGAGCTGTTTTTT.